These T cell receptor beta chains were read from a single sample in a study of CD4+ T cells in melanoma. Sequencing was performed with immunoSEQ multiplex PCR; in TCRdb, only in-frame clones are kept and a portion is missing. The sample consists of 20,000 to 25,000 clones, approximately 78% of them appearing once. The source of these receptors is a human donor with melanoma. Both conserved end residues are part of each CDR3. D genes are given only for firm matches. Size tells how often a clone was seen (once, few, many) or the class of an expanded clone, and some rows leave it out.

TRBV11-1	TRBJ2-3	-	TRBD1	CASSLADRGYRNTQYF	TGTGCCAGCAGCTTAGCCGACAGGGGGTATCGGAATACGCAGTATTTT
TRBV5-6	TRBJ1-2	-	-	CASSSILGTPYGYTF	TGTGCCAGCAGCTCGATTTTAGGGACACCATATGGCTACACCTTC
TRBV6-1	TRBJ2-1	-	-	CASTIKSYNEQFF	TGTGCCAGCACCATAAAATCCTACAATGAGCAGTTCTTC
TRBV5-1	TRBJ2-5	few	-	CASSLEGASQGTQYF	TGCGCCAGCAGCTTGGAAGGGGCGAGTCAAGGGACCCAGTACTTC
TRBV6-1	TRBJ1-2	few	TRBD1	CASSGQGEQRNGYTF	TGTGCCAGCAGTGGACAGGGTGAACAGCGGAATGGCTACACCTTC
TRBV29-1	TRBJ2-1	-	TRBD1	CSARTGYNEQFF	TGCAGCGCGCGGACAGGTTACAATGAGCAGTTCTTC
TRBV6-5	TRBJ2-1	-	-	CASSYSVGGDEQFF	TGTGCCAGCAGTTACTCTGTTGGCGGCGATGAGCAGTTCTTC
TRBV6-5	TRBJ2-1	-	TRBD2	CASSWGGYNEQFF	TGTGCCAGCAGTTGGGGGGGGTACAATGAGCAGTTCTTC
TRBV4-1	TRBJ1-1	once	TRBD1	CASSARQGEAEAFF	TGCGCCAGCAGCGCCCGACAGGGAGAGGCTGAAGCTTTCTTT
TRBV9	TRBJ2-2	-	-	CASSVVGANTGELFF	TGTGCCAGCAGCGTAGTCGGGGCGAACACCGGGGAGCTGTTTTTT
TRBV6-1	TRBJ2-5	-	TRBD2	CASSAAGTRKRETQYF	TGTGCCAGCAGTGCAGCCGGGACTAGAAAGAGAGAGACCCAGTACTTC
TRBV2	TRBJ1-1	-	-	CASSDTRRVAFF	TGTGCCAGCAGTGACACCCGACGGGTGGCTTTCTTT
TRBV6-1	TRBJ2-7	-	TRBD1	CASWTGTGPDYEQYF	TGTGCCAGCTGGACCGGGACAGGGCCCGACTACGAGCAGTACTTC
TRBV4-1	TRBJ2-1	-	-	CASSQGEQLAEGPYNEQFF	TGCGCCAGCAGCCAAGGGGAACAATTAGCCGAGGGGCCCTACAATGAGCAGTTCTTC
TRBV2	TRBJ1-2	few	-	CASSEQDRNYGYTF	TGTGCCAGCAGCGAACAAGACAGAAACTATGGCTACACCTTC
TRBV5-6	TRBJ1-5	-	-	CASRGRYSNQPQHF	TGTGCCAGCCGAGGGCGTTATAGCAATCAGCCCCAGCATTTT
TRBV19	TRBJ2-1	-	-	CASGEGYNEQFF	TGTGCCTCTGGTGAGGGGTACAATGAGCAGTTCTTC
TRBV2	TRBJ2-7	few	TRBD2	CASRASGGNSYEQYF	TGTGCCAGCAGGGCTAGCGGGGGGAACTCCTACGAGCAGTACTTC
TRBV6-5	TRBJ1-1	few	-	CASSETEANTEAFF	TGTGCCAGCAGTGAGACAGAGGCGAACACTGAAGCTTTCTTT
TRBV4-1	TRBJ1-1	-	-	CASSQDWGLTEAFF	TGCGCCAGCAGCCAAGATTGGGGACTCACTGAAGCTTTCTTT
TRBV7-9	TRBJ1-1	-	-	CASSLEGGTEAFF	TGTGCCAGCAGCTTAGAGGGAGGCACTGAAGCTTTCTTT
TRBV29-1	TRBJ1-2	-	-	CSVEEKWANYGYTF	TGCAGCGTTGAAGAGAAGTGGGCTAACTATGGCTACACCTTC
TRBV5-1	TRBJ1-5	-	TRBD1	CASSWTQGGQPQHF	TGCGCCAGCAGCTGGACCCAGGGGGGACAGCCCCAGCATTTT
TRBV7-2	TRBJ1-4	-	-	CASSLGLRVELFF	TGTGCCAGCAGCTTAGGGCTCAGGGTAGAACTGTTTTTT
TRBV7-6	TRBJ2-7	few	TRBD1	CASSLKAGGSEQYF	TGTGCCAGCAGCTTAAAGGCAGGGGGCAGCGAGCAGTACTTC
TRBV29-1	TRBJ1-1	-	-	CSVRGRTEAFF	TGCAGCGTTCGGGGTCGCACTGAAGCTTTCTTT
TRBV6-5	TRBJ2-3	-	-	CASSYSALSSTDTQYF	TGTGCCAGCAGTTACTCTGCGTTATCTAGCACAGATACGCAGTATTTT
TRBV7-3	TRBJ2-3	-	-	CASSLTPGTDTQYF	TGTGCCAGCAGCCTCACCCCGGGCACAGATACGCAGTATTTT
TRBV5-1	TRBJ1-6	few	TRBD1	CASSLSPPGGVGSPLHF	TGCGCCAGCAGCTTGTCACCCCCAGGGGGGGTAGGGTCACCCCTCCACTTT
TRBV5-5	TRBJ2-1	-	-	CASRRTGSSYNEQFF	TGTGCCAGCAGGAGAACAGGGAGCTCCTACAATGAGCAGTTCTTC
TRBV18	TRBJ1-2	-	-	CASSPVRDYGYTF	TGTGCCAGCTCACCGGTCAGGGACTATGGCTACACCTTC
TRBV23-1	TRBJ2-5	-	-	CASSQSPRAQETQYF	TGCGCCAGCAGTCAATCCCCCAGGGCGCAAGAGACCCAGTACTTC
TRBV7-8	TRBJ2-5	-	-	CASSWGGEATQYF	TGTGCCAGCAGCTGGGGGGGCGAAGCGACCCAGTACTTC
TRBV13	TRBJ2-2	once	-	CASSFFGGRSTGELFF	TGTGCCAGCAGCTTTTTCGGAGGACGGAGCACCGGGGAGCTGTTTTTT
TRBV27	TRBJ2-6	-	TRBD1	CASSHRQGSSGANVLTF	TGTGCCAGCAGTCACCGACAGGGAAGTTCTGGGGCCAACGTCCTGACTTTC
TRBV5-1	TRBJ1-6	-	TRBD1	CASSLGPRGPYSYNSPLHF	TGCGCCAGCAGCTTGGGGCCAAGGGGGCCATACTCCTATAATTCACCCCTCCACTTT
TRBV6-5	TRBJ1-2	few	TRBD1	CASSGDRSYGYTF	TGTGCCAGCAGTGGGGACAGGAGCTATGGCTACACCTTC
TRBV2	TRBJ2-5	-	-	CASRDPRSGETQYF	TGTGCCAGCAGGGACCCGAGGTCGGGGGAGACCCAGTACTTC
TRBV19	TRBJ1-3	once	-	CASTSDLEMGNTIYF	TGTGCCAGTACCTCGGATCTCGAAATGGGAAACACCATATATTTT
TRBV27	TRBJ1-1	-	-	CASSPLVARNTEAFF	TGTGCCAGCAGTCCACTAGTCGCCCGGAACACTGAAGCTTTCTTT
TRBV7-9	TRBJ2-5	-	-	CASSLDGGWETQYF	TGTGCCAGCAGCTTAGACGGGGGATGGGAGACCCAGTACTTC
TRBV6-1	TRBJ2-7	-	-	CASRYFETGYEQYF	TGTGCCAGCAGATACTTTGAGACAGGCTACGAGCAGTACTTC
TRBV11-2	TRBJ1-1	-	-	CASSFYAGWGDTEAFF	TGTGCCAGCAGCTTCTACGCCGGATGGGGGGACACTGAAGCTTTCTTT
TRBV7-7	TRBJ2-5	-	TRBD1	CASSGTGMETQYF	TGTGCCAGCAGCGGGACAGGGATGGAGACCCAGTACTTC
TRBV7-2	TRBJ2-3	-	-	CASSLVLTDTQYF	TGTGCCAGCAGCTTAGTACTGACAGATACGCAGTATTTT